This T cell receptor (beta chain) was recorded in a study of shared T cell receptors in the human thymus. After removal of 5 bases from V and 2 bases from J, the junction contained 5 bases not matched to a gene. CDR3 length equals 14 residues. CDR1 is SNHLY and CDR2 is FYNNEI in the germline V gene. Profiling relied on immunoSEQ multiplex PCR, and the TCRdb table lists in-frame clones only, not all of them. The sample holds roughly 410,000 clones; over 90% are singletons and the top ten take approximately 0.02%. The rearrangement uses TRBV2 and TRBJ1-2; TRBD1 aligns across 7 bases. The receptor was isolated from a human donor. Sequenced: thymocytes. CDR3 loop: CASSQGGANYGYTF. DNA of the CDR3: TGTGCCAGCAGTCAGGGGGGGGCAAACTATGGCTACACCTTC.